A selection of T cell receptor beta chains follows, all from one sample in a study of PD-1 and CTLA-4 blockade in melanoma. Repertoires were generated with immunoSEQ multiplex PCR, while TCRdb's copy carries only in-frame clones and drops some. The profile shows 15,000 to 20,000 clones, over 60% of them singletons. The source was CD8+ T cells from peripheral blood, collected before anti-PD-1 treatment. The receptors originated from a human donor with melanoma. CDR3s include the opening cysteine and the closing phenylalanine or tryptophan. The D gene is left open where the match is weak. Part of the rows lack a size; the others show once, few, many or a class for expanded clones.

.,TRBJ1-5,.,TRBV2,TGTGCCAGCCGAAATTACGGGGATCAGCCCCAGCATTTT,CASRNYGDQPQHF
.,TRBJ2-7,TRBD1,TRBV11-2,TGTGCCAGCAGCCCCGGGACAGGTTCCTACGAGCAGTACTTC,CASSPGTGSYEQYF
few,TRBJ2-4,TRBD1,TRBV7-9,TGTGCCAGCAGCCTGACAGGGGCCCCAGCCAAAAACATTCAGTACTTC,CASSLTGAPAKNIQYF
.,TRBJ2-5,.,TRBV3-1/TRBV3-2,TGTGCCAGCAGCCAAGAATTAGCGGAACAAGAGACCCAGTACTTC,CASSQELAEQETQYF
.,TRBJ2-7,TRBD1,TRBV6-1,TGTGCCAGCAGTGAAACGGGGGAGATGGGGACAGGGTCCCACGAGCAGTACTTC,CASSETGEMGTGSHEQYF
few,TRBJ2-3,.,TRBV6-5,TGTGCCAGCAGTTACCTCGGCCTGCTTGAAGATACGCAGTATTTT,CASSYLGLLEDTQYF
.,TRBJ1-5,.,TRBV7-2,TGTGCCAGCAGCTTATGGGACGAAAATCAGCCCCAGCATTTT,CASSLWDENQPQHF
.,TRBJ2-3,.,TRBV3-1/TRBV3-2,TGTGCCAGCAGCAACGGGGGTGATACGCAGTATTTT,CASSNGGDTQYF
.,TRBJ1-3,TRBD1,TRBV29-1,TGCAGCGCTTTGGGAGGGGGCAGCTCTGGAAACACCATATATTTT,CSALGGGSSGNTIYF
.,TRBJ2-7,.,TRBV5-4,TGTGCCAGCACCTCCAGGGACGGGGGGCCTTACGAGCAGTACTTC,CASTSRDGGPYEQYF
.,TRBJ1-1,TRBD1,TRBV6-5,TGTGCCAGCAGTACACCTTCAGGGGGGTTCACTGAAGCTTTCTTT,CASSTPSGGFTEAFF
.,TRBJ2-7,.,TRBV30,TGTGCCTGGAGTGTAGTCTACCTCTACGAGCAGTACTTC,CAWSVVYLYEQYF
.,TRBJ2-2,TRBD2,TRBV28,TGTGCCAGCAGCCCTCTAGCGGCCCGCACCGGGGAGCTGTTTTTT,CASSPLAARTGELFF
.,TRBJ2-5,.,TRBV11-2,TGTGCCAGCAGCAATTCAGAGACCCAGTACTTC,CASSNSETQYF
.,TRBJ1-2,.,TRBV30,TGTGCCTGGAGAGGCACCCGGGAGACTTATGGCTACACCTTC,CAWRGTRETYGYTF
.,TRBJ2-1,.,TRBV7-9,TGTGCCAGCAGTCCCCGAAGGGACTCCTACAATGAGCAGTTCTTC,CASSPRRDSYNEQFF
.,TRBJ1-4,TRBD1,TRBV30,TGTGCCTGGGACAGGACAGGGGCGATTAATGAAAAACTGTTTTTT,CAWDRTGAINEKLFF
.,TRBJ2-1,.,TRBV6-1,TGTGCCAGCAGTGAAGCGCTTCGGGGGAGCTCCTACAATGAGCAGTTCTTC,CASSEALRGSSYNEQFF
.,TRBJ2-5,TRBD1,TRBV24-1,TGTGCCACCAGTGACCCGGACAGGGGGAATGACGAGACCCAGTACTTC,CATSDPDRGNDETQYF
.,TRBJ2-3,TRBD2,TRBV10-3,TGTGCCATCAGAACCGAGACTAGCGGGAGGGCCGTTTCTCGCACAGATACGCAGTATTTT,CAIRTETSGRAVSRTDTQYF
.,TRBJ1-3,.,TRBV7-7,TGTGCTAGCAGCGCGACAGACTCTGGAAACACCATATATTTT,CASSATDSGNTIYF
.,TRBJ1-1,.,TRBV4-1,TGCGCCAGCAGCCAAGTGCAGGGGAGGATAGCTTTCTTT,CASSQVQGRIAFF
.,TRBJ2-2,TRBD1,TRBV4-2,TGTGCCAGCAGCCCCTTGGGACAGTCGGGCACCGGGGAGCTGTTTTTT,CASSPLGQSGTGELFF
.,TRBJ1-4,.,TRBV9,TGTGCCAGCAGCGTAGACGCAGGCCTCAATGAAAAACTGTTTTTT,CASSVDAGLNEKLFF
.,TRBJ2-3,.,TRBV5-4,TGTGCCAGCAGCTTGAGGTCGGGCACAGATACGCAGTATTTT,CASSLRSGTDTQYF
few,TRBJ1-3,.,TRBV4-1,TGCGCCAGCAGCCAAATTGCGGGGGCTGGAAACACCATATATTTT,CASSQIAGAGNTIYF
.,TRBJ2-3,TRBD2,TRBV11-3,TGTGCCAGCAGCTACGGACTAGCGGGAGGCCGTAGCACAGATACGCAGTATTTT,CASSYGLAGGRSTDTQYF
.,TRBJ2-5,.,TRBV3-1/TRBV3-2,TGTGCCAGCAGGCATACTATTTTCGGGGTTGGCCAAGAGACCCAGTACTTC,CASRHTIFGVGQETQYF
once,TRBJ1-2,.,TRBV27,TGTGCCAGCAGTTTATATTTCCGGGGGCAGGACTATGGCTACACCTTC,CASSLYFRGQDYGYTF
.,TRBJ2-5,.,TRBV7-9,TGTGCCAGCAGCTTAGCAGACAGGAGGTTGGAGACCCAGTACTTC,CASSLADRRLETQYF
.,TRBJ2-1,TRBD2,TRBV7-9,TGTGCCAGCAGCCCCACAGGACTAGTAAGGGGCAATGAGCAGTTCTTC,CASSPTGLVRGNEQFF
.,TRBJ2-4,.,TRBV4-1,TGCGCCAGCAGCCAAGATGCCCCCAACATTCAGTACTTC,CASSQDAPNIQYF
.,TRBJ2-7,TRBD2,TRBV11-3,TGTGCCAGCAGCTTAGGGACTAGCGGGAGGCACGAGCAGTACTTC,CASSLGTSGRHEQYF
.,TRBJ2-4,TRBD2,TRBV27,TGTGCCAGCAGTCCCCGACTAGCGGGCCCCCTAAACATTCAGTACTTC,CASSPRLAGPLNIQYF
few,TRBJ2-2,.,TRBV6-5,TGTGCCAGTAACGCCGCGACAGGCTACACCGGGGAGCTGTTTTTT,CASNAATGYTGELFF
.,TRBJ2-2,.,TRBV29-1,TGCAGCGTTCAACCTATAAACACCGGGGAGCTGTTTTTT,CSVQPINTGELFF
.,TRBJ2-1,TRBD2,TRBV5-1,TGCGCCAGCAGCCTACCGGGCGGGGGGGTGGACAATGAGCAGTTCTTC,CASSLPGGGVDNEQFF
.,TRBJ2-7,TRBD1,TRBV11-3,TGTGCCAGCCGGGACAGAGTTAATTCCTACGAGCAGTACTTC,CASRDRVNSYEQYF
.,TRBJ1-4,.,TRBV11-3,TGTGCCAGCAGCTTAGAGGGGTTTACTAATGAAAAACTGTTTTTT,CASSLEGFTNEKLFF
once,TRBJ2-2,TRBD2,TRBV29-1,TGCAGCGTTGGTTCCCTACCGGGACTAGCGGTGAACACCGGGGAGCTGTTTTTT,CSVGSLPGLAVNTGELFF
.,TRBJ1-4,TRBD1,TRBV7-9,TGTGCCAGCAGCTTAGAGGAGGGACAGGGGATGGAATTGGAAAAACTGTTTTTT,CASSLEEGQGMELEKLFF
.,TRBJ2-3,TRBD2,TRBV4-1,TGCGCCAGCAGCCAAGGAGAACTAGCGGGAGGACGCACAGATACGCAGTATTTT,CASSQGELAGGRTDTQYF
.,TRBJ1-6,TRBD1,TRBV27,TGTGCCAGCAGTTCCAGGGACAGGGTGAATTCACCCCTCCACTTT,CASSSRDRVNSPLHF
.,TRBJ2-7,TRBD2,TRBV27,TGTGCCAGTCGACTAGCGGGGGTCAGCTCCTACGAGCAGTACTTC,CASRLAGVSSYEQYF
.,TRBJ2-1,.,TRBV19,TGTGCCAGTAGTATCTCGGACAGATCCTACAATGAGCAGTTCTTC,CASSISDRSYNEQFF
few,TRBJ2-2,.,TRBV24-1,TGTGCCACCAGTGATTTACTCAACGGGGAGCTGTTTTTT,CATSDLLNGELFF
.,TRBJ1-2,.,TRBV6-5,TGTGCCAGCAGTTACACCCCGGGAAGCTACACCTTC,CASSYTPGSYTF
few,TRBJ2-2,.,TRBV12-3/TRBV12-4,TGTGCCAGCGAGGAGGGGAACACCGGGGAGCTGTTTTTT,CASEEGNTGELFF
.,TRBJ2-7,.,TRBV5-1,TGCGCCAGCAGCTTGGCCAACTACGAGCAGTACTTC,CASSLANYEQYF
.,TRBJ2-1,.,TRBV7-8,TGTGCCAGCAGCTCCACACCCTACTCCTACAATGAGCAGTTCTTC,CASSSTPYSYNEQFF